A single sample is the source of the 5 T cell receptor beta chains below, sequenced in a study of CD8+ T cells in alopecia areata. Treatment of the sample: oral pan-JAK inhibitor, 5-10 mg twice daily. Following extraction, RNA underwent reverse transcription to cDNA, which served as the sequencing template. The assay was immunoSEQ multiplex PCR, and TCRdb's table has in-frame clones only and misses some. The sample holds fewer than 200,000 clones, 50% to 75% seen once. The sequenced sample was CD4+ T cells sorted from blood, obtained at roughly week 55, from a patient treated with tofacitinib. The source of these receptors is a human donor with alopecia areata.

V gene TRBV15 combines with J gene TRBJ2-7; D is unresolved. The CDR3 is 14 residues long. Germline assignment: CDR1 LNHNV and CDR2 YYDKDF (reference sequence). V lost 1 base and J 3 bases, leaving 10 bases between the germline ends. The CDR3: CATSRVGTNYEQYF. CDR3 sequence (DNA): TGTGCCACCAGCAGAGTCGGCACCAACTACGAGCAGTACTTC. Variable domain in full (rest from reference TRBV15 and TRBJ2-7): DAMVIQNPRYQVTQFGKPVTLSCSQTLNHNVMYWYQQKSSQAPKLLFHYYDKDFNNEADTPDNFQSRRPNTSFCFLDIRSPGLGDTAMYLCATSRVGTNYEQYFGPGTRLTVT.

V gene TRBV27 combines with J gene TRBJ2-7; TRBD1 matches 8 bases. The ends lost 8 bases at V and 3 bases at J; junction bases unmatched: 6. Germline V gene data show CDR1 as MNHEY and CDR2 as SMNVEV (reference sequence). This CDR3 region has 13 residues. The DNA for the CDR3 is TGTGCCAGCTCAACCGACAGGGGCTACGAGCAGTACTTC. This encodes CASSTDRGYEQYF.

The table lists this clone with many counts. The chain uses TRBV9 and TRBJ2-3; 9 nucleotides match TRBD2. Looked up from germline, CDR1 is SGDLS and CDR2 is YYNGEE. V shed 0 bases and J 2 bases; nucleotides not matched to a gene: 4. The CDR3 runs 16 residues. Here the CDR3 reads CASSVALAGTTDTQYF. CDR3 nucleotide sequence: TGTGCCAGCAGCGTAGCTCTAGCGGGGACCACAGATACGCAGTATTTT.

This chain connects TRBV30 to TRBJ2-5; a possible D gene is TRBD1 (6 bases). Germline V gene data show CDR1 as GTSNPN and CDR2 as SVGIG (reference sequence). This CDR3 is 11 amino acids long. Trimming took 5 bases from V and 5 from J, leaving 9 bases between them. The CDR3 bases are TGTGCCTGGGGGGGCTTGGAGACCCAGTACTTC. It specifies CAWGGLETQYF.

The chain is built from TRBV15 and TRBJ2-1; TRBD1 might be the D (8 bases). CDR1 and CDR2 (germline): LNHNV, YYDKDF (reference sequence). With 4 bases removed from V and 7 bases from J, the gap between germline ends came to 14 bases. The CDR3 is made up of 14 amino acids. CDR3 sequence: CATSKGQGLNEQFF. Here the CDR3 DNA reads TGTGCCACCAGCAAAGGACAGGGACTAAATGAGCAGTTCTTC.